This T cell receptor beta chain was captured in a study of T cell repertoires in cytomegalovirus infection. The V gene's germline CDR1 is SGHTA and CDR2 FQGNSA. The CDR3 totals 16 residues. Trimming shortened V by 3 bases and J by 1 base, and 16 bases separated the two germline ends. In this sample, this clonotype turned up many times. MiXCR, run by TCRdb on the reads, gives a single entry per CDR3 protein. The table has 300,000 to 400,000 distinct CDR3 sequences, more than 8% seen once. The chain employs TRBV7-2 and TRBJ2-7; D assignment may be TRBD1 or TRBD2 (8 bases each). Sequenced input: PBMCs. This TCR derives from a human donor in good health (CMV status not recorded). Some clones in this sample may be carry-over from other donors' samples. The CDR3 coding sequence is TGTGCCAGCAGCTTGGATAGCGGGACAGGATCCTACGAGCAGTACTTC. It codes for CASSLDSGTGSYEQYF.